This T cell receptor beta chain originates from a study of OX40 agonist ivuxolimab in advanced cancers. As for the study in general: Ivuxolimab is an agonistic anti-OX40 (CD134) antibody, and patients were treated with it. There were three patients with partial responses, one having hepatocellular carcinoma and two cutaneous melanoma.

Only in-frame clones appear in the TCRdb table, and some are missing; sequencing was by immunoSEQ multiplex PCR. The sample lists around 67,000 clones; approximately 80% were seen once. Study-wide points: Undetermined was the antigen specificity of the expanded peripheral T cells.

Comment on this clone: Its target is unknown.

The CDR3 has 15 residues. The V end lost 5 bases, the J end lost 0 bases, and 13 bases lay between the germline ends. Germline CDR1 and CDR2: MNHEY and SMNVEV (reference sequence). The sampling schedule covered blood at baseline, cycle 4 day 1, and cycle 7 day 1. The clonotype originates from an adult with an advanced solid tumor such as melanoma, head and neck, liver or kidney cancer. The chain recombines TRBV27 with TRBJ2-5; the D gene is possibly TRBD2 (5 bases). Sequenced material: CD4+ or CD8+ T cells sorted from blood, taken in a trial of the OX40 agonist ivuxolimab. CDR3 loop: CASSEGWENQETQYF. The CDR3, as DNA: TGTGCCAGCAGTGAGGGTTGGGAGAACCAAGAGACCCAGTACTTC.